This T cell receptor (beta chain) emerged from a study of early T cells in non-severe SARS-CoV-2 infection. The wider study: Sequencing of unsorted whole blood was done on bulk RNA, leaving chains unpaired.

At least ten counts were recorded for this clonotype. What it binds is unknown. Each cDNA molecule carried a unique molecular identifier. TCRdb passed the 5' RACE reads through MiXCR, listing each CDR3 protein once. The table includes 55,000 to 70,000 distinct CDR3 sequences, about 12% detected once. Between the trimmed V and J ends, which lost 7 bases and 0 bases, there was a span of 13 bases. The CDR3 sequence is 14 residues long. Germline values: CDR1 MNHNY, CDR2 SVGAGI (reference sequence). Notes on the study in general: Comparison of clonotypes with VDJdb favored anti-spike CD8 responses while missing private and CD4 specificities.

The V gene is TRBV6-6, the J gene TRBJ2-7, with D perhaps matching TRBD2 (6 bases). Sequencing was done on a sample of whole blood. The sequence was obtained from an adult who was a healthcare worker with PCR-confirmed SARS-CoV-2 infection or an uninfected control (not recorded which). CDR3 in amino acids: CASNNRDFSYEQYF. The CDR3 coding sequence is TGTGCCAGCAACAACCGGGACTTCTCCTACGAGCAGTACTTC.